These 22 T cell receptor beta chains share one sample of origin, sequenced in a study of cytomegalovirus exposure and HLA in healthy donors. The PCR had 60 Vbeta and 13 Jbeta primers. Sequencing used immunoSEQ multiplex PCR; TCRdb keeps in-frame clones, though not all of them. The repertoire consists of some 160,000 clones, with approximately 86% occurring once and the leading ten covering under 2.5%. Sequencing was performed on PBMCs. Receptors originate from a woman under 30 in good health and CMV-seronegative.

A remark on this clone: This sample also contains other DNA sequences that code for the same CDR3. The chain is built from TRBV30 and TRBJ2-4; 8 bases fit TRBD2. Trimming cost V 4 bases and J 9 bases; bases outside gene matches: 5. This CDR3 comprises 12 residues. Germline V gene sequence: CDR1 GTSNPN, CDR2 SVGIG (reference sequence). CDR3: CAWTAGGGIQYF. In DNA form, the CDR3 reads TGTGCCTGGACCGCGGGGGGCGGCATTCAGTACTTC.

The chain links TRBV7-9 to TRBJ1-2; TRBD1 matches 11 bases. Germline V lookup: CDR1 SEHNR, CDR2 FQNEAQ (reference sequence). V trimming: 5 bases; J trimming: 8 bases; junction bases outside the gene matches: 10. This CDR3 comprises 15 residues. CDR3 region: CASSPLGQGALGYTF. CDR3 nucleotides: TGTGCCAGCAGCCCACTTGGACAGGGGGCGTTGGGCTACACCTTC. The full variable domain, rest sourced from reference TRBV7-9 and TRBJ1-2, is DTGVSQNPRHKITKRGQNVTFRCDPISEHNRLYWYRQTLGQGPEFLTYFQNEAQLEKSRLLSDRFSAERPKGSFSTLEIQRTEQGDSAMYLCASSPLGQGALGYTFGSGTRLTVV.

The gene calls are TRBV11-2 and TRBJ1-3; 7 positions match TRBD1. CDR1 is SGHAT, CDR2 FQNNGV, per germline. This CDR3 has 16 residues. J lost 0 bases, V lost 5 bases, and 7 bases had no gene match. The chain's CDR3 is CASSGTGTDSGNTIYF. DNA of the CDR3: TGTGCCAGCAGCGGAACTGGGACAGACTCTGGAAACACCATATATTTT.

CDR3 loop: CASSLAQGTTSGANVLTF. The CDR3 DNA follows: TGCGCCAGCAGCTTGGCCCAGGGCACCACCTCTGGGGCCAACGTCCTGACTTTC. The rearrangement uses TRBV5-1 and TRBJ2-6, with a tentative D call TRBD1 (5 bases). Trimming removed 0 bases from V and 0 bases from J, with 13 bases in between. The V gene's germline CDR1 is SGHRS and CDR2 YFSETQ. The CDR3 spans 18 residues.

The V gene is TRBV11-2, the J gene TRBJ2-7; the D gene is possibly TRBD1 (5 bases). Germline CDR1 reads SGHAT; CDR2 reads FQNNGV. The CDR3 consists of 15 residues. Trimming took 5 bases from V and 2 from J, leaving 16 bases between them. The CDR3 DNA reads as TGTGCCAGCAGCGTGGACATTTCTAGGGCCTACGAGCAGTACTTC. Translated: CASSVDISRAYEQYF.

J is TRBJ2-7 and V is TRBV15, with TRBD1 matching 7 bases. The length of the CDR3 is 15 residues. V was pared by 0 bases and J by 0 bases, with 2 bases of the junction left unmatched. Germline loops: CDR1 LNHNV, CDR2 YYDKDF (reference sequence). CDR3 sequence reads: CATSRDGTVSYEQYF. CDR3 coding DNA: TGTGCCACCAGCAGAGATGGGACAGTCTCCTACGAGCAGTACTTC.

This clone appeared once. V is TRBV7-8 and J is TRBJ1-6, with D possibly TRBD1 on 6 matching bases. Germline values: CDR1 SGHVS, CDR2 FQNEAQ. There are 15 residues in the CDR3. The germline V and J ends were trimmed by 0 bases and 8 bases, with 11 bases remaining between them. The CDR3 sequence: CASSLALQGDSPLHF. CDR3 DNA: TGTGCCAGCAGCTTAGCTCTACAGGGAGATTCACCCCTCCACTTT.

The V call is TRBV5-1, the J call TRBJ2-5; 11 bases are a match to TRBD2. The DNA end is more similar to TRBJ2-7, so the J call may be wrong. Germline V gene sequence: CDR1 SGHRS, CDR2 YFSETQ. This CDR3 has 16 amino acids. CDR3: CASSFSRLAGLYEQYF. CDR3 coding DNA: TGCGCCAGCAGCTTCTCTAGACTAGCGGGGCTCTACGAGCAGTACTTC.

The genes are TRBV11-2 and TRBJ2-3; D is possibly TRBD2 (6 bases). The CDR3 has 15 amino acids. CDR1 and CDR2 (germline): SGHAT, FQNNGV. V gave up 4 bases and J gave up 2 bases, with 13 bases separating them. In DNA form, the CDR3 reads TGTGCCAGCAGCTCCCCTAGCGCTCCCACAGATACGCAGTATTTT. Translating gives CASSSPSAPTDTQYF.

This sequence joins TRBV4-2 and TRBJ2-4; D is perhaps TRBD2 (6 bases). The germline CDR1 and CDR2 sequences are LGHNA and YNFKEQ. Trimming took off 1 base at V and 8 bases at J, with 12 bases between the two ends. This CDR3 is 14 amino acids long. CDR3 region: CASSQAGVWDIQYF. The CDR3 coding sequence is TGTGCCAGCAGCCAAGCGGGAGTTTGGGACATTCAGTACTTC.

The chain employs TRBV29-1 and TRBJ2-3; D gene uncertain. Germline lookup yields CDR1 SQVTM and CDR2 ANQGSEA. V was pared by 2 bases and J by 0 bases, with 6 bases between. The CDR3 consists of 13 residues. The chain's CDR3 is CSVERGSTDTQYF. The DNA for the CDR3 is TGCAGCGTTGAAAGAGGTAGCACAGATACGCAGTATTTT.

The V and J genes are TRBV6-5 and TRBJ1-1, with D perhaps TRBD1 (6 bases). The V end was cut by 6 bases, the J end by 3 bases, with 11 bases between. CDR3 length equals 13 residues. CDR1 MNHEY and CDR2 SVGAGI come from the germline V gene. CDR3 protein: CASRSQGDTEAFF. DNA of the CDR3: TGTGCCAGCAGATCACAGGGTGACACTGAAGCTTTCTTT.

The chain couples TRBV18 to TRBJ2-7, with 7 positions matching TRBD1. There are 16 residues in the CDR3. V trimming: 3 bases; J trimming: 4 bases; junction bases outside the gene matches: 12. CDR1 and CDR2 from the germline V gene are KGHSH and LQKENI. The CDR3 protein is CASSPQQGTGSYEQYF. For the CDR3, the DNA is TGTGCCAGCTCACCCCAACAGGGGACCGGGTCTTACGAGCAGTACTTC.

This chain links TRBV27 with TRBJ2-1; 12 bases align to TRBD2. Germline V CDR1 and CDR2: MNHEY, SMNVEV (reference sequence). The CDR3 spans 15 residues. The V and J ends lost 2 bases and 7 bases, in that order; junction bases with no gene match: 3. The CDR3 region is CASSLLAGGRNEQFF. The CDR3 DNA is TGTGCCAGCAGTTTACTAGCGGGGGGGAGGAATGAGCAGTTCTTC.

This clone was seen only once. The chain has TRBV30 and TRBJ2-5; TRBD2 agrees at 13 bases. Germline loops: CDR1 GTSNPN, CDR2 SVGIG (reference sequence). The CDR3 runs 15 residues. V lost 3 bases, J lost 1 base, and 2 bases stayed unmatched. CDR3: CAWSGTSGAQETQYF. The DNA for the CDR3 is TGTGCCTGGAGCGGGACTAGCGGGGCCCAAGAGACCCAGTACTTC.

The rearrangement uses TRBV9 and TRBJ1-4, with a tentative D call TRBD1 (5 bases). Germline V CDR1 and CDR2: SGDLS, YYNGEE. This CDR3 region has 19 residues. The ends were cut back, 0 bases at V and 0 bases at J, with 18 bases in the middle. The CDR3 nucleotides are TGTGCCAGCAGCGTAGCAATTCATGACAGCGGGGCAACTAATGAAAAACTGTTTTTT. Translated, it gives CASSVAIHDSGATNEKLFF.

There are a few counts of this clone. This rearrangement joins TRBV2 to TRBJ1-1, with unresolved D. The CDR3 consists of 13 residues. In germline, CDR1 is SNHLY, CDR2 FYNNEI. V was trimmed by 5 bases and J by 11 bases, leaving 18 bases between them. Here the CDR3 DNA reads TGTGCCAGCAGTTACACGACTCATGGGTTGGCTTTCTTT. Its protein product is CASSYTTHGLAFF.

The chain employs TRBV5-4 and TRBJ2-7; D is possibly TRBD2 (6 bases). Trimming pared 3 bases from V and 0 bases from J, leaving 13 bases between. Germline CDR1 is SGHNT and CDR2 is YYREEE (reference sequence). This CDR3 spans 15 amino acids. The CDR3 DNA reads TGTGCCAGCAGCTGGGGCGGGGCGAACTCCTACGAGCAGTACTTC. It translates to CASSWGGANSYEQYF.

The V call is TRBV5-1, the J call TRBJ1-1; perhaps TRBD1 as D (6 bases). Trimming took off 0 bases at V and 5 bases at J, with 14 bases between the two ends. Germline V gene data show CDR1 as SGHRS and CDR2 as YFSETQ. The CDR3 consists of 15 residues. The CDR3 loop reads CASSLESGAVTEAFF. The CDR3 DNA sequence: TGCGCCAGCAGCTTGGAATCAGGGGCGGTAACTGAAGCTTTCTTT. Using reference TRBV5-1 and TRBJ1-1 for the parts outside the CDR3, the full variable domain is KAGVTQTPRYLIKTRGQQVTLSCSPISGHRSVSWYQQTPGQGLQFLFEYFSETQRNKGNFPGRFSGRQFSNSRSEMNVSTLELGDSALYLCASSLESGAVTEAFFGQGTRLTVV.

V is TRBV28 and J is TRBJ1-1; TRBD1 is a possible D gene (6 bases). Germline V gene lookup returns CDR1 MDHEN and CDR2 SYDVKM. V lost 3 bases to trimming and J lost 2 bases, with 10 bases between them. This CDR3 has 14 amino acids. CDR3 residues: CASSFPGGNTEAFF. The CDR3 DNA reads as TGTGCCAGCAGTTTCCCGGGGGGCAACACTGAAGCTTTCTTT.

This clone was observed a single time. The CDR3, as DNA: TGTGCCAGCAGCTTAAACCTAGCGCCATACAATGAGCAGTTCTTC. It codes for CASSLNLAPYNEQFF. This rearrangement joins TRBV7-2 to TRBJ2-1; D perhaps matches TRBD2 (6 bases). V was clipped by 2 bases and J by 4 bases, with 12 bases between them. Germline V gives CDR1 SGHTA, CDR2 FQGNSA. The CDR3 is 15 residues long.

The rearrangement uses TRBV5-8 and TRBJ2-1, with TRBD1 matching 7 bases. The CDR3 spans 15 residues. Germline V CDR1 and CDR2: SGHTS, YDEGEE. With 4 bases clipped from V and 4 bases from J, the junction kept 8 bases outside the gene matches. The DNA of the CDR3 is TGTGCCAGCAGCGACGGGACAGTTCGATACAATGAGCAGTTCTTC. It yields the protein CASSDGTVRYNEQFF.